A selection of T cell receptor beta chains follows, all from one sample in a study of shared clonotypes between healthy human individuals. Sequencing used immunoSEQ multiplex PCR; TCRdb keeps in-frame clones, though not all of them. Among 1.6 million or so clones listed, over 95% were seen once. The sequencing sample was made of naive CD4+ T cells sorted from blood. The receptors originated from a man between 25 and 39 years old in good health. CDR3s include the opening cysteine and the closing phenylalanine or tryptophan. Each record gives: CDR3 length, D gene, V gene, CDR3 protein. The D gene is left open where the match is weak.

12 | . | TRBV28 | CASRSGNYGYTF
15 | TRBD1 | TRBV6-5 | CASSWTGSRNEKLFF
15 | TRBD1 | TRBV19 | CASSLGGTGPYEQYF
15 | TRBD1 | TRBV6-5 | CASSPVGTVNYGYTF
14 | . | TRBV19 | CASSIKDKVAEAFF
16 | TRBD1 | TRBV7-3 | CASSSPHATGLAEAFF
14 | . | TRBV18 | CASSPRLSTDTQYF
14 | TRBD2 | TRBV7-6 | CASSRTSGQETQYF
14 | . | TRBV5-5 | CASSYTAGTDTQYF
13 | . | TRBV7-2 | CASSISTGGEQFF
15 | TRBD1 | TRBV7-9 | CASSGRQGSSYEQYF
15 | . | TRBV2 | CASSESSGLGSEQYF
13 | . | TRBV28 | CASSQGLSYEQYF
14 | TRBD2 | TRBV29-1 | CSGGSGRGTDTQYF
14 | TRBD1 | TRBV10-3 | CAISEGTGGHEQYF
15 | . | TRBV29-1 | CSVDPERQANYEQYF
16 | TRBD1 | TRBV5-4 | CASSQATTGRNTEAFF
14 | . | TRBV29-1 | CSVESRAPYNEQFF
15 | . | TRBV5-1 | CASSLEGHHTGELFF
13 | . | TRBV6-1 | CASSQTPFGGYTF
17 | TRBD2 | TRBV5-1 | CASSLRTSGSLYNEQFF
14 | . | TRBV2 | CASRSGGGGQPQHF
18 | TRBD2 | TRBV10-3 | CAISDRSGTSGRRETQYF
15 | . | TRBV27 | CASSSQADQTYEQYF
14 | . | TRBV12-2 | CASRLFLHPGELFF
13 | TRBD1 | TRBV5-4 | CASSLTGGEKLFF